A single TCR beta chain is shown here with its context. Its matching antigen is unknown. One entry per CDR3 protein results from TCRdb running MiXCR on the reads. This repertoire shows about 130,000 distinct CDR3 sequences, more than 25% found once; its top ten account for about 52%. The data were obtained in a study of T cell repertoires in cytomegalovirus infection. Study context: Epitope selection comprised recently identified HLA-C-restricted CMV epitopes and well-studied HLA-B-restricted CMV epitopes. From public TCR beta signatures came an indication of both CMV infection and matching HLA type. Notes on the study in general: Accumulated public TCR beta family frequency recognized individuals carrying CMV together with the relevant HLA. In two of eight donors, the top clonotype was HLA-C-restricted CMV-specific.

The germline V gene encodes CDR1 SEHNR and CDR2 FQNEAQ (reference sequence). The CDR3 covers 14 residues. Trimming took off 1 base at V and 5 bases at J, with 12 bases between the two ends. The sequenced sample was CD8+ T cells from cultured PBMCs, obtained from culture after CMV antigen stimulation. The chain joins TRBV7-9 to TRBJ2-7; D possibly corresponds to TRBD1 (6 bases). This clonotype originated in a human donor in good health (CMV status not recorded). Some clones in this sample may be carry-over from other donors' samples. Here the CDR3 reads CASSLGQGTDEQYF. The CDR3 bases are TGTGCCAGCAGCTTAGGGCAGGGGACCGACGAGCAGTACTTC.